This passage covers 29 T cell receptor beta chains from one sample sequenced in a study of cytomegalovirus exposure and HLA in healthy donors. Amplification used 60 Vbeta primers and 13 Jbeta primers. Produced via immunoSEQ multiplex PCR; TCRdb's table is partial and in-frame only. The sample yields around 65,000 clones, roughly two thirds seen once. The material sequenced was PBMCs. The receptors were gathered from a man aged 25 to 40 in good health and CMV-seronegative.

The chain combines TRBV6-1 with TRBJ2-7; TRBD1 is a possible D gene (5 bases). This CDR3 contains 13 residues. Trimming pared 1 base from V and 2 bases from J, leaving 6 bases between. Germline V gives CDR1 MNHNS, CDR2 SASEGT. The CDR3 here is CASSEGTTYEQYF. The CDR3 region has the DNA TGTGCCAGCAGTGAAGGGACAACCTACGAGCAGTACTTC.

The chain uses TRBV15 and TRBJ2-5, with 8 bases aligning to TRBD2. After removal of 2 bases from V and 5 bases from J, the junction contained 7 bases not matched to a gene. This CDR3 region has 15 residues. Germline V gives CDR1 LNHNV, CDR2 YYDKDF (reference sequence). The CDR3 nucleotides read TGTGCCACCAGCAGACCCCCACGGGAGGGGGAGACCCAGTACTTC. Protein: CATSRPPREGETQYF. The full variable domain, with the rest looked up from reference TRBV15 and TRBJ2-5, is DAMVIQNPRYQVTQFGKPVTLSCSQTLNHNVMYWYQQKSSQAPKLLFHYYDKDFNNEADTPDNFQSRRPNTSFCFLDIRSPGLGDTAMYLCATSRPPREGETQYFGPGTRLLVL.

The gene calls are TRBV7-9 and TRBJ2-1; 13 bases fit TRBD2. The CDR3 runs 15 residues. Germline CDR1 reads SEHNR; CDR2 reads FQNEAQ (reference sequence). V shed 3 bases and J 10 bases; nucleotides not matched to a gene: 6. CDR3 nucleotide sequence: TGTGCCAGCAGCTTGGTACTAGCGGGGGGGTCCGAGCAGTTCTTC. As protein: CASSLVLAGGSEQFF.

V usage is TRBV5-1 and J usage is TRBJ1-1; possible D gene TRBD1, 5 bases. Germline assignment: CDR1 SGHRS and CDR2 YFSETQ. This CDR3 spans 14 amino acids. Trimming left V 2 bases short and J 3 bases short, with 11 bases between. In nucleotides, the CDR3 is TGCGCCAGCAGCTTTATGGGGCCGGACACTGAAGCTTTCTTT. Amino acid sequence: CASSFMGPDTEAFF.

V usage is TRBV5-6 and J usage is TRBJ2-4, with 11 bases identical to TRBD2. The CDR3 has 16 residues. J lost 9 bases, V lost 0 bases, and 8 bases had no gene match. Per germline, CDR1 SGHDT and CDR2 YYEEEE. Here the CDR3 DNA reads TGTGCCAGCAGCTTGGATGTTAGCGGGGGGGCGGTCATTCAGTACTTC. Amino acid sequence: CASSLDVSGGAVIQYF.

The rearrangement uses TRBV6-5 and TRBJ2-5; TRBD1 matches 8 bases. Germline CDR1 reads MNHEY; CDR2 reads SVGAGI. V trimming: 6 bases; J trimming: 0 bases; junction bases outside the gene matches: 3. This CDR3 contains 14 residues. In nucleotides, the CDR3 is TGTGCCAGCAGCCGGGACAGGAACCAAGAGACCCAGTACTTC. It codes for CASSRDRNQETQYF.

In its sample, this clone was seen a few times. The chain employs TRBV6-5 and TRBJ1-2; TRBD1 matches 7 bases. The CDR3 contains 13 residues. Trimming at V came to 2 bases and at J to 8 bases, leaving 5 bases not matched to a gene. CDR1 MNHEY and CDR2 SVGAGI come from the germline V gene. The CDR3 DNA follows: TGTGCCAGCAGTTACGAGGGGGCAAGAGGCTACACCTTC. As protein: CASSYEGARGYTF.

V usage is TRBV7-9 and J usage is TRBJ1-2; tentative D call: TRBD1 (6 bases). The CDR3 has 19 residues. CDR1 SEHNR and CDR2 FQNEAQ come from the germline V gene (reference sequence). V gave up 5 bases and J gave up 0 bases, with 25 bases separating them. CDR3 sequence: CASSPRKGHYLPANYGYTF. The CDR3 DNA follows: TGTGCCAGCAGCCCTCGCAAGGGACACTATCTCCCAGCTAACTATGGCTACACCTTC.

The rearrangement uses TRBV5-6 and TRBJ2-7, with 7 bases identical to TRBD2. This CDR3 region has 13 residues. V was clipped by 4 bases and J by 5 bases; unmatched bases: 6. Germline-derived CDR1 and CDR2 are SGHDT and YYEEEE. CDR3 amino acids: CASSPPAGDEQYF. CDR3 nucleotides: TGTGCCAGCAGCCCCCCGGCGGGGGACGAGCAGTACTTC.

This clone was seen once. CDR3: CASSFGSGTEAFF. Written as DNA, the CDR3 is TGTGCCAGCAGCTTCGGATCGGGGACTGAAGCTTTCTTT. The chain couples TRBV5-6 to TRBJ1-1; D gene ambiguous. CDR3 size: 13 residues. With 2 bases removed from V and 5 bases from J, the gap between germline ends came to 10 bases. Germline CDR1 is SGHDT and CDR2 is YYEEEE.

The DNA of the CDR3 is TGTGCCAGCAGCGTCAGCGGGGGGTCCTACGAGCAGTACTTC. Translated: CASSVSGGSYEQYF. The rearrangement links TRBV9 to TRBJ2-7; 9 bases map to TRBD2. The CDR3 totals 14 residues. The junction had 1 base not matched to a gene; V was cut back by 2 bases and J by 1 base. CDR1 and CDR2 from the germline V gene are SGDLS and YYNGEE.

The chain joins TRBV13 to TRBJ1-2; TRBD1 agrees at 11 bases. Germline V gene data show CDR1 as PRHDT and CDR2 as FYEKMQ (reference sequence). CDR3 length equals 15 residues. Trimming cost V 4 bases and J 5 bases; bases outside gene matches: 6. The CDR3 DNA reads TGTGCCAGCAGCTACCGAGGGACAGGGGGTTATGGCTACACCTTC. This gives the protein CASSYRGTGGYGYTF.

The chain couples TRBV2 to TRBJ2-7, with TRBD1 matching over 12 bases. The CDR3 has 15 residues. Trimming took 6 bases from V and 3 from J; bases not matched to a gene: 6. Germline CDR1 is SNHLY and CDR2 is FYNNEI. The CDR3 DNA is TGTGCCAGCAGGGATGGGACAGGGGGCGGCTACGAGCAGTACTTC. This encodes CASRDGTGGGYEQYF.

The CDR3 is CSVEHRPNTEAFF. CDR3 nucleotides: TGCAGCGTTGAACACAGACCGAACACTGAAGCTTTCTTT. The rearrangement links TRBV29-1 to TRBJ1-1; D is unclear. Germline CDR1 reads SQVTM; CDR2 reads ANQGSEA. V shed 2 bases and J shed 1 base, with 8 bases lying between them. This CDR3 spans 13 amino acids.

The chain uses TRBV4-2 and TRBJ2-3; 10 positions agree with TRBD2. The J segment lost 4 bases and the V segment lost 2 bases, leaving 6 bases of the junction unmatched. The CDR3 covers 16 residues. The germline V gene encodes CDR1 LGHNA and CDR2 YNFKEQ. CDR3 sequence reads: CASSQTTSGEPDTQYF. The CDR3 bases are TGTGCCAGCAGCCAAACTACTAGCGGGGAGCCAGATACGCAGTATTTT.

The chain combines TRBV19 with TRBJ1-1; weak D call: TRBD1 (5 bases). Germline V lookup: CDR1 LNHDA, CDR2 SQIVND (reference sequence). This CDR3 is 14 amino acids long. V lost 9 bases and J 0 bases, leaving 14 bases between the germline ends. CDR3 protein: CASVSQGMNTEAFF. The CDR3 nucleotides are TGTGCCAGCGTATCGCAGGGTATGAACACTGAAGCTTTCTTT.

The chain carries TRBV9 and TRBJ2-1; 9 nucleotides agree with TRBD2. The germline gives CDR1 SGDLS, CDR2 YYNGEE. J lost 10 bases, V lost 3 bases, and 2 bases had no gene match. The CDR3 consists of 12 residues. The CDR3 here is CASSGTSEEQFF. The CDR3 DNA is TGTGCCAGCAGCGGGACTAGCGAAGAGCAGTTCTTC. The complete variable domain, with remaining parts taken from reference TRBV9 and TRBJ2-1, reads DSGVTQTPKHLITATGQRVTLRCSPRSGDLSVYWYQQSLDQGLQFLIQYYNGEERAKGNILERFSAQQFPDLHSELNLSSLELGDSALYFCASSGTSEEQFFGPGTRLTVL.

This chain joins TRBV4-2 and TRBJ2-2; possible D gene TRBD2, 6 bases. This CDR3 spans 18 amino acids. The V end lost 2 bases, the J end lost 0 bases, and 16 bases lay between the germline ends. Germline assignment: CDR1 LGHNA and CDR2 YNFKEQ. The CDR3: CASSQTNSGTPNTGELFF. The CDR3 nucleotides are TGTGCCAGCAGCCAAACTAATTCCGGGACTCCGAACACCGGGGAGCTGTTTTTT.

The table lists this clone with a count of one. CDR3 in amino acids: CASSSSGDHQETQYF. CDR3 nucleotides: TGTGCCAGCAGCTCTTCAGGGGACCACCAAGAGACCCAGTACTTC. J is TRBJ2-5 and V is TRBV13; possibly TRBD1 for D (6 bases). Germline values: CDR1 PRHDT, CDR2 FYEKMQ (reference sequence). Trimming pared 4 bases from V and 0 bases from J, leaving 12 bases between. The CDR3 sequence is 15 residues long.

This chain uses TRBV11-2 with TRBJ1-2; D may be TRBD1 (6 bases). The germline V gene has CDR1 SGHAT and CDR2 FQNNGV. V lost 5 bases to trimming and J lost 2 bases, with 12 bases between them. The CDR3 is 14 amino acids. CDR3 sequence (DNA): TGTGCCAGCAGCCCAAATCAGGGGAACTATGGCTACACCTTC. It specifies CASSPNQGNYGYTF. Full variable domain (outside the CDR3, taken from reference TRBV11-2 and TRBJ1-2): EAGVAQSPRYKIIEKRQSVAFWCNPISGHATLYWYQQILGQGPKLLIQFQNNGVVDDSQLPKDRFSAERLKGVDSTLKIQPAKLEDSAVYLCASSPNQGNYGYTFGSGTRLTVV.

V is TRBV9 and J is TRBJ2-7; maybe TRBD1 (7 bases). Trimming took 4 bases from V and 0 from J, leaving 17 bases between them. Germline CDR1 and CDR2: SGDLS and YYNGEE. CDR3 size: 16 residues. The CDR3, as DNA: TGTGCCAGCAGCTCCCCGTTCAGGGGGGCCTCCTACGAGCAGTACTTC. This translates into CASSSPFRGASYEQYF.

The chain has TRBV29-1 and TRBJ2-7; a weak D match, TRBD1 (8 bases). Per the germline V gene, CDR1 is SQVTM and CDR2 is ANQGSEA. This CDR3 has 15 amino acids. The V and J ends lost 2 bases and 4 bases respectively, with 18 bases between them. DNA for the CDR3: TGCAGCGTTGAAAGGAGTGGACAGGGACTATACGAGCAGTACTTC. This gives the protein CSVERSGQGLYEQYF.

This chain uses TRBV6-5 with TRBJ2-5, with D hard to call. Trimming left V 0 bases short and J 2 bases short, with 10 bases between. Germline assignment: CDR1 MNHEY and CDR2 SVGAGI. This CDR3 comprises 15 residues. CDR3 sequence: CASSYSFSSQETQYF. CDR3 coding DNA: TGTGCCAGCAGTTACTCGTTTTCCAGTCAAGAGACCCAGTACTTC.

CDR3 coding DNA: TGTGCCTGGAGTCCCAGGTCGGCCCTCCACTTT. Its protein product is CAWSPRSALHF. The chain links TRBV30 to TRBJ1-6; no clear D. Trimming took 2 bases from V and 14 from J, leaving 10 bases between them. The CDR3 is made up of 11 amino acids. From germline, CDR1 is GTSNPN and CDR2 SVGIG (reference sequence).

V usage is TRBV4-1 and J usage is TRBJ1-1, with D perhaps matching TRBD1 (5 bases). The CDR3 is made up of 15 amino acids. Germline V gene sequence: CDR1 MGHRA, CDR2 YSYEKL. Trimming removed 3 bases at V and 5 bases at J, with 16 bases between. The CDR3 loop reads CASSQTTSGRTEAFF. In DNA, the CDR3 is TGCGCCAGCAGCCAGACCACGTCAGGGAGGACTGAAGCTTTCTTT.

This chain joins TRBV11-2 and TRBJ2-6, with D perhaps TRBD1 (6 bases). The CDR3 runs 16 residues. With 0 bases removed from V and 3 bases from J, the gap between germline ends came to 9 bases. Per the germline V gene, CDR1 is SGHAT and CDR2 is FQNNGV. CDR3 sequence (DNA): TGTGCCAGCAGCTTAGACAGGGGTAGTGGGGCCAACGTCCTGACTTTC. Translated: CASSLDRGSGANVLTF.

This clone was observed at least ten times. The rearrangement uses TRBV7-2 and TRBJ2-1; D not certain. Trimming pared 5 bases from V and 8 bases from J, leaving 13 bases between. Germline V gene data show CDR1 as SGHTA and CDR2 as FQGNSA. The CDR3 sequence is 13 residues long. The CDR3 loop reads CASSLRRGDEQFF. As DNA, the CDR3 is TGTGCCAGCAGCCTGAGGCGCGGTGATGAGCAGTTCTTC.

The chain carries TRBV10-3 and TRBJ2-7; 8 nucleotides line up with TRBD1. J lost 3 bases, V lost 3 bases, and 4 bases had no gene match. The CDR3 has 14 residues. Germline V gene data show CDR1 as ENHRY and CDR2 as SYGVKD. CDR3 in DNA: TGTGCCATCAGTGACAGGGGGCTTATCTACGAGCAGTACTTC. Translating it yields CAISDRGLIYEQYF.

The CDR3 nucleotides read TGCAGCGTTGCGGCGGGGGGGCATGAGACCCAGTACTTC. Translation: CSVAAGGHETQYF. The gene calls are TRBV29-1 and TRBJ2-5, with TRBD2 identical over 9 bases. CDR1 is SQVTM, CDR2 ANQGSEA, per germline. J was trimmed by 5 bases and V by 4 bases; bases with no gene match: 5. The CDR3 is 13 residues long.